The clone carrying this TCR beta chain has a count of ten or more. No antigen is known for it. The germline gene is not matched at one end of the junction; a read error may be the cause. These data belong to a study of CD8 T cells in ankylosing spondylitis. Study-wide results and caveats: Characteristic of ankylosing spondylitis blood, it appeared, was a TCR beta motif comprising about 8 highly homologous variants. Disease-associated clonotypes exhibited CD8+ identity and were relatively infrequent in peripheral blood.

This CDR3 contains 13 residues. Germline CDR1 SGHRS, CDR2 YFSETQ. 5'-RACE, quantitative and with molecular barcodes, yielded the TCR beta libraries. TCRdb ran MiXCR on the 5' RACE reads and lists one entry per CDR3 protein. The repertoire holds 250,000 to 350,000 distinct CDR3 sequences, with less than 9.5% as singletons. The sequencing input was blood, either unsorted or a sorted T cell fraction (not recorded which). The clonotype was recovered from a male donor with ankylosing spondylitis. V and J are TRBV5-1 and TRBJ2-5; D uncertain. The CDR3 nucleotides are TGTGCCAGCAGCTTAGGCGGACAAGAGACCCAGTACTTC. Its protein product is CASSLGGQETQYF.